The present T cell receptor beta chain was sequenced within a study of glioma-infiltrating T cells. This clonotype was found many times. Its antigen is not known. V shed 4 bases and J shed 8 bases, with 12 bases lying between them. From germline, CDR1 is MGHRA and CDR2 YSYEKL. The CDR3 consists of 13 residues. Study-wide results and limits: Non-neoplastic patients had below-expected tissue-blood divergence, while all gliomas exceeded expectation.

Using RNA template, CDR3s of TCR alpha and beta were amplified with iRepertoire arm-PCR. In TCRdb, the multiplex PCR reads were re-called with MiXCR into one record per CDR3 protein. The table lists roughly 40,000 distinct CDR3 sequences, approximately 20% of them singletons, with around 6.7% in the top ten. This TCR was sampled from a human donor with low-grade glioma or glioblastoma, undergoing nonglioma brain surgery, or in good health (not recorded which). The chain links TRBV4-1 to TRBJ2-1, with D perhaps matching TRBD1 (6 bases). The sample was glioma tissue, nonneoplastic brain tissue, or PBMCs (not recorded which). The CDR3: CASSLSQGDEQFF. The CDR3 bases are TGCGCCAGCAGCCTCTCACAGGGCGATGAGCAGTTCTTC.